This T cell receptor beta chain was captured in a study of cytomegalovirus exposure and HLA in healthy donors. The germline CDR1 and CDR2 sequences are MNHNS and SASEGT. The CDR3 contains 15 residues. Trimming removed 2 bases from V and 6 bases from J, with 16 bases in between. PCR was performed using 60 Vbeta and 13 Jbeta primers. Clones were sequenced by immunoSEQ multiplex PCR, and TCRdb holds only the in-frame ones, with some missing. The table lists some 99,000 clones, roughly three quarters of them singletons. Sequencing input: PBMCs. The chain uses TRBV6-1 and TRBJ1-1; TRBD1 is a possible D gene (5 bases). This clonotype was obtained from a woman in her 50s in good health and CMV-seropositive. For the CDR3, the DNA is TGTGCCAGCAGTGAATTTCAGGGCAACGTGGCTGAAGCTTTCTTT. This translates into CASSEFQGNVAEAFF.